This entry lists 5 T cell receptor beta chains sequenced from one sample in a study of regulatory T cells in long-lasting Graves disease. Stated time point: newly diagnosed GD, antithyroid drugs for less than 3 months. Isolated PBMC RNA provided the starting material for the TCR library. CDR3 regions were amplified by Arm-PCR using iRepertoire HTBI primers to build TCR beta libraries. TCRdb recomputed calls from the multiplex PCR reads with MiXCR, one row per CDR3 protein. The repertoire consists of about 430,000 distinct CDR3 sequences, with over 12% occurring once and the leading ten covering 7.8%. These data also formed part of another study, on T cells in Graves' hyperthyroidism and ophthalmopathy.

The sequenced sample was peripheral blood mononuclear cells (PBMCs), obtained at new diagnosis, from a patient treated with antithyroid drugs. These receptors were obtained from a woman aged 35 to 49 with Graves disease.

This clonotype was seen at least ten times. This rearrangement joins TRBV27 to TRBJ2-5; D gene uncertain. The CDR3 has 15 amino acids. Trimming left V 3 bases short and J 4 bases short, with 15 bases between. CDR1 is MNHEY and CDR2 is SMNVEV in the germline V gene (reference sequence). The CDR3 region is CASSLSLKIAETQYF. The CDR3 DNA follows: TGTGCCAGCAGTTTGTCTCTAAAGATTGCAGAGACCCAGTACTTC.

This clonotype was seen many times. V usage is TRBV7-9 and J usage is TRBJ2-7, with TRBD1 matching 7 bases. The germline V gene encodes CDR1 SEHNR and CDR2 FQNEAQ (reference sequence). V shed 4 bases, J shed 0 bases, and the junction held 6 bases outside the gene matches. This CDR3 is built from 15 residues. CDR3 sequence (DNA): TGTGCCAGCAGCTACAGGGGCGCAAGCTCCTACGAGCAGTACTTC. Translation gives CASSYRGASSYEQYF.

In this sample, this clonotype turned up many times. The rearrangement joins TRBV20-1 to TRBJ2-3; TRBD2 is a possible D gene (6 bases). The germline CDR1 and CDR2 sequences are DFQATT and SNEGSKA (reference sequence). Trimming took off 0 bases at V and 5 bases at J, with 18 bases between the two ends. The CDR3 has 16 amino acids. This chain's CDR3 is CSARDIRRDYGDTQYF. The CDR3 nucleotides read TGCAGTGCTAGAGATATTAGGCGGGATTACGGAGATACGCAGTATTTT.

In its sample, this clonotype was seen many times. The rearrangement uses TRBV6-5 and TRBJ2-3, with unresolved D. The length of the CDR3 is 13 residues. Per germline, CDR1 MNHEY and CDR2 SVGAGI. Trimming took off 2 bases at V and 1 base at J, with 4 bases between the two ends. CDR3 DNA: TGTGCCAGCAGTTACGGTGGCACAGATACGCAGTATTTT. Translated: CASSYGGTDTQYF.

This clonotype was counted only a few times. Relative to the germline gene, one junction end is altered; a read error may explain this. The chain combines TRBV12-5 with TRBJ2-7; D is unresolved. Germline assignment: CDR1 LGHNT and CDR2 FRNRAP. CDR3 length: 15 residues. The CDR3 DNA is TGTGCTAGTAGTTTGCAGCCCGTCCTACCCTACGAGCAGTACTTC. The encoded protein is CASSLQPVLPYEQYF.